The table lists the clone carrying this T cell receptor (beta chain) with many counts. TCRdb analysed the RACE reads with MiXCR anew, one entry per CDR3 protein. In the table there are 70,000 to 100,000 distinct CDR3 sequences, roughly 7.2% of which are singletons. This sample was taken from a study of human T cells and chemical hapten exposure. Sample time point: patch test 1, 2 weeks after DPC sensitization. Treatment reported: therapeutic diphenylcyclopropenone sensitization with weekly scalp DPC. Specimen: whole blood, collected in connection with sensitization to the hapten diphenylcyclopropenone (DPC). The receptor comes from a woman between 25 and 40 years old with alopecia areata. Some clones in this sample may be carry-over from other donors' samples.

CDR3 DNA: TGTGCCAGCAGCTTAGTGGGGGGCCGGCCAGATACGCAGTATTTT. It encodes CASSLVGGRPDTQYF. This chain links TRBV7-2 with TRBJ2-3; either TRBD1 or TRBD2 may supply D (6 bases each). This CDR3 has 15 amino acids. Germline V gene data show CDR1 as SGHTA and CDR2 as FQGNSA. V dropped 1 base and J dropped 4 bases, with 12 bases sitting between them.